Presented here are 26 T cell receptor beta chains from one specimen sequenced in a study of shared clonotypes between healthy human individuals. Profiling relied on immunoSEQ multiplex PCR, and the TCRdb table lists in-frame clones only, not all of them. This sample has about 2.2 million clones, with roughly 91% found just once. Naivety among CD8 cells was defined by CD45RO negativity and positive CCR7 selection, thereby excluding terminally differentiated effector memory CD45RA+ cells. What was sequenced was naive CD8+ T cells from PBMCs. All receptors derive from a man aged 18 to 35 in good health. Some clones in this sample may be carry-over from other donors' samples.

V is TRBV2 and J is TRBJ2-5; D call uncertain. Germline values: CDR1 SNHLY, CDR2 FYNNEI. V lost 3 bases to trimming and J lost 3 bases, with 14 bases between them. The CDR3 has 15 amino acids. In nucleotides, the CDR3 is TGTGCCAGCAGTGAGACGAACGGAGCGAAAGAGACCCAGTACTTC. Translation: CASSETNGAKETQYF. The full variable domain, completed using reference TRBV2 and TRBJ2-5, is EPEVTQTPSHQVTQMGQEVILRCVPISNHLYFYWYRQILGQKVEFLVSFYNNEISEKSEIFDDQFSVERPDGSNFTLKIRSTKLEDSAMYFCASSETNGAKETQYFGPGTRLLVL.

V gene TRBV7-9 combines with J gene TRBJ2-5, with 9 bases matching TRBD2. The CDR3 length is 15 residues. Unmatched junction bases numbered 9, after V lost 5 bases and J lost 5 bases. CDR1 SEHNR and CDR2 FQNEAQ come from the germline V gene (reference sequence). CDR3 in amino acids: CASSPGTSKTETQYF. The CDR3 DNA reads TGTGCCAGCAGCCCAGGGACTAGCAAAACGGAGACCCAGTACTTC.

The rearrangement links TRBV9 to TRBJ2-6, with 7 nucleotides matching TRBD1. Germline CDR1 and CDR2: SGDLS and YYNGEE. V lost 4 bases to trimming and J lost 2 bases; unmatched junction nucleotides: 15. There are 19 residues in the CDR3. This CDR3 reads CASSTPVNGQVPGANVLTF. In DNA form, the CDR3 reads TGTGCCAGCAGCACCCCTGTAAACGGACAGGTCCCTGGGGCCAACGTCCTGACTTTC.

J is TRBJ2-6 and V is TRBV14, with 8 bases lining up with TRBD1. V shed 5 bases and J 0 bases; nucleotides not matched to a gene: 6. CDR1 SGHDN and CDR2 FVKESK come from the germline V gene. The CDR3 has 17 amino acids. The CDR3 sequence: CASSSPGQVSGANVLTF. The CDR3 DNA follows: TGTGCCAGCAGCTCCCCGGGACAGGTCTCTGGGGCCAACGTCCTGACTTTC.

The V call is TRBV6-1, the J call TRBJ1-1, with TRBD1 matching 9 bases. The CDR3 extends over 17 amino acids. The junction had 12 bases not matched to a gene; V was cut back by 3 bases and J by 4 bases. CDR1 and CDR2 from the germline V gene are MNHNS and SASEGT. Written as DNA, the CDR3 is TGTGCCAGCAGTGATACAGGGGGCCCCTGGAGGGGCACTGAAGCTTTCTTT. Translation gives CASSDTGGPWRGTEAFF.

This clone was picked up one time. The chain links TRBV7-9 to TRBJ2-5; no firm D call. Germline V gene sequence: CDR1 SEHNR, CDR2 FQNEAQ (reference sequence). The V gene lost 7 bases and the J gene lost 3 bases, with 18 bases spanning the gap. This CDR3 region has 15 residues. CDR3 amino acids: CASNPPLVPKETQYF. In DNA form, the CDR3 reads TGTGCCAGCAACCCTCCGCTTGTGCCTAAAGAGACCCAGTACTTC.

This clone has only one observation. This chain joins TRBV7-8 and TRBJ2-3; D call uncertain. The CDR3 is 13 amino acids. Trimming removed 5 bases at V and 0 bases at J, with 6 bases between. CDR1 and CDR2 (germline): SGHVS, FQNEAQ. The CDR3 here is CASSTLSTDTQYF. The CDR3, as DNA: TGTGCCAGCAGCACCCTTAGCACAGATACGCAGTATTTT.

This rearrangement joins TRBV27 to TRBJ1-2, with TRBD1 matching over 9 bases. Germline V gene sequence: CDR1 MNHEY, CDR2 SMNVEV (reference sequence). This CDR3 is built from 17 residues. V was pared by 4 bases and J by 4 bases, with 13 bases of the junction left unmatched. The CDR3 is CASSSGTGTAIFYGYTF. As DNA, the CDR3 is TGTGCCAGCAGTTCCGGGACAGGGACTGCTATCTTCTATGGCTACACCTTC.

The CDR3 reads CASSQLRGQTLGTDTQYF. The CDR3 DNA sequence: TGTGCCAGCAGCCAATTAAGGGGACAGACTTTGGGCACAGATACGCAGTATTTT. This rearrangement joins TRBV14 to TRBJ2-3; 7 nucleotides align to TRBD1. The germline V gene has CDR1 SGHDN and CDR2 FVKESK. The CDR3 totals 18 residues. Germline trimming cut 2 bases from V and 1 base from J; bases unmatched to any gene: 12.

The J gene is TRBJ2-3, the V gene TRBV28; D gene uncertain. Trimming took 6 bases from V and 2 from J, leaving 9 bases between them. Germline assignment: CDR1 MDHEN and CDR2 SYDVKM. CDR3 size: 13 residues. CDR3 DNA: TGTGCCAGCAGGCGAGTAACCACAGATACGCAGTATTTT. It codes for CASRRVTTDTQYF.

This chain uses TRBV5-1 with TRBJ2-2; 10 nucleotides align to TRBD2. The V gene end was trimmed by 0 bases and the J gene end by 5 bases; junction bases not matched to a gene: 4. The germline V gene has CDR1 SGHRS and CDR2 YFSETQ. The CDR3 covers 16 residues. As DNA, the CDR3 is TGCGCCAGCAGCTTGGGAGTAGCGGGAGGAACCGGGGAGCTGTTTTTT. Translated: CASSLGVAGGTGELFF.

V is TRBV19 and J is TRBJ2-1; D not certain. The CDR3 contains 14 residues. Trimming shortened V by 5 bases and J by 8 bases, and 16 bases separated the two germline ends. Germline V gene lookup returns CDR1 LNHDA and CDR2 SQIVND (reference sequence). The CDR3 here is CASSHGRHWDEQFF. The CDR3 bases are TGTGCCAGTAGTCACGGACGGCATTGGGATGAGCAGTTCTTC.

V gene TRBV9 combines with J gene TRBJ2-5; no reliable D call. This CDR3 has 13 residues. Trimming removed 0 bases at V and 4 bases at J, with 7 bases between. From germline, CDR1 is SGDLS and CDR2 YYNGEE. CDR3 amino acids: CASSVDVRETQYF. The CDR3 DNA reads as TGTGCCAGCAGCGTAGATGTTCGAGAGACCCAGTACTTC. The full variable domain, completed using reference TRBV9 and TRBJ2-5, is DSGVTQTPKHLITATGQRVTLRCSPRSGDLSVYWYQQSLDQGLQFLIQYYNGEERAKGNILERFSAQQFPDLHSELNLSSLELGDSALYFCASSVDVRETQYFGPGTRLLVL.

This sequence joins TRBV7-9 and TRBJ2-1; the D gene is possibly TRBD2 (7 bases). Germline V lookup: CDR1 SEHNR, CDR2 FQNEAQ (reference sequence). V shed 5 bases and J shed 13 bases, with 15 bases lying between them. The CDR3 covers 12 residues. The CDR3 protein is CASSHAGGAQFF. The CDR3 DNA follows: TGTGCCAGCAGCCATGCTGGGGGGGCTCAGTTCTTC.

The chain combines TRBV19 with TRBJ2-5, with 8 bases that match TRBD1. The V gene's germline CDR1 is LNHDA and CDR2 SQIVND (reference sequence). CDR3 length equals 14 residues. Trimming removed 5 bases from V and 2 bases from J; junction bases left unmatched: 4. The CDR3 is CASSPRTGQETQYF. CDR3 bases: TGTGCCAGTAGTCCGCGGACAGGGCAAGAGACCCAGTACTTC.

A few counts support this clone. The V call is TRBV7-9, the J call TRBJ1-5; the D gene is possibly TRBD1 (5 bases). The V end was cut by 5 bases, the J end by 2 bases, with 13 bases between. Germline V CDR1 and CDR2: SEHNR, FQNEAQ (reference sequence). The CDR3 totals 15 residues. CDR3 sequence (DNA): TGTGCCAGCAGCCCTCAGGGTAGAGGCAATCAGCCCCAGCATTTT. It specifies CASSPQGRGNQPQHF. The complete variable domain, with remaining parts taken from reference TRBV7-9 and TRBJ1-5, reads DTGVSQNPRHKITKRGQNVTFRCDPISEHNRLYWYRQTLGQGPEFLTYFQNEAQLEKSRLLSDRFSAERPKGSFSTLEIQRTEQGDSAMYLCASSPQGRGNQPQHFGDGTRLSIL.

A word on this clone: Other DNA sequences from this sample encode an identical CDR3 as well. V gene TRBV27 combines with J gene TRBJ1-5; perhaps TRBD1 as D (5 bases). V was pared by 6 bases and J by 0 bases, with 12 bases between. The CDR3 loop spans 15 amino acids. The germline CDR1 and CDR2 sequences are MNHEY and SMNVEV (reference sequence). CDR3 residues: CASRPGTYSNQPQHF. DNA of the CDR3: TGTGCCAGCAGACCCGGGACCTATAGCAATCAGCCCCAGCATTTT.

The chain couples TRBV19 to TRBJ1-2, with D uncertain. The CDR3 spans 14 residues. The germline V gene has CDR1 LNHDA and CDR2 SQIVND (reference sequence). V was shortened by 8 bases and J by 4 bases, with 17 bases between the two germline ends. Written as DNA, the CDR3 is TGTGCCAGTGCGTTAGACGGAGAATTCTATGGCTACACCTTC. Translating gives CASALDGEFYGYTF.

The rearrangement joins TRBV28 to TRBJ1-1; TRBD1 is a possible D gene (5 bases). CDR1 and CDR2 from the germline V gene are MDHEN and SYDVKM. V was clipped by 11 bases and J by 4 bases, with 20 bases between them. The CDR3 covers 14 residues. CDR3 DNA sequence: TGTGCCGGAAATAGCGGGACCCTGGGCACTGAAGCTTTCTTT. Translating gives CAGNSGTLGTEAFF.

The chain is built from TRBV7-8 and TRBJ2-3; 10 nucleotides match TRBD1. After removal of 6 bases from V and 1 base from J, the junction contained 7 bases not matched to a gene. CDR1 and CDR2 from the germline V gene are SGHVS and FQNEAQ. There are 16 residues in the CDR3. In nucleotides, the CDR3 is TGTGCCAGCAGACGTTCCGGGACAGGGGGCACAGATACGCAGTATTTT. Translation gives CASRRSGTGGTDTQYF.

CDR3 in amino acids: CASSQEVQRLSYGYTF. The CDR3 region has the DNA TGCGCCAGCAGCCAAGAAGTACAGCGTTTGAGCTATGGCTACACCTTC. The chain joins TRBV4-1 to TRBJ1-2; the D is unclear. The CDR3 loop spans 16 amino acids. Trimming left V 0 bases short and J 4 bases short, with 15 bases between. The germline gives CDR1 MGHRA, CDR2 YSYEKL.

Here the CDR3 reads CSVEDRNRWRTQYF. For the CDR3, the DNA is TGCAGCGTTGAAGATCGTAACAGGTGGAGGACCCAGTACTTC. The V and J genes are TRBV29-1 and TRBJ2-5; a possible D gene is TRBD1 (5 bases). The V gene's germline CDR1 is SQVTM and CDR2 ANQGSEA. This CDR3 comprises 14 residues. V gave up 0 bases and J gave up 7 bases, with 15 bases separating them.

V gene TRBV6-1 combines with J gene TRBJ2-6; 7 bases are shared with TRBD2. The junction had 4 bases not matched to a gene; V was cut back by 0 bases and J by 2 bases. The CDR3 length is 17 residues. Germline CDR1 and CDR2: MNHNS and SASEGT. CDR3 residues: CASSEAMGGTGANVLTF. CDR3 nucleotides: TGTGCCAGCAGTGAAGCGATGGGGGGGACTGGGGCCAACGTCCTGACTTTC.

The CDR3 reads CASSRGPGSMNTEAFF. The CDR3 coding sequence is TGCGCCAGCAGCCGCGGGCCCGGGAGTATGAACACTGAAGCTTTCTTT. The chain uses TRBV5-1 and TRBJ1-1, with D unresolved. This CDR3 contains 16 residues. The V end lost 4 bases, the J end lost 0 bases, and 16 bases lay between the germline ends. Germline CDR1 is SGHRS and CDR2 is YFSETQ. Complete variable domain (other parts from reference TRBV5-1 and TRBJ1-1): KAGVTQTPRYLIKTRGQQVTLSCSPISGHRSVSWYQQTPGQGLQFLFEYFSETQRNKGNFPGRFSGRQFSNSRSEMNVSTLELGDSALYLCASSRGPGSMNTEAFFGQGTRLTVV.

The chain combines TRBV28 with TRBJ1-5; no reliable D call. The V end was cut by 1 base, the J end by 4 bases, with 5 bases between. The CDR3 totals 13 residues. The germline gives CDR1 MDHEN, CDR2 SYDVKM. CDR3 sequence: CASSLLWNQPQHF. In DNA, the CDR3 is TGTGCCAGCAGTTTATTATGGAATCAGCCCCAGCATTTT. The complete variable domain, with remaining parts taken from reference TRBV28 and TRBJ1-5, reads DVKVTQSSRYLVKRTGEKVFLECVQDMDHENMFWYRQDPGLGLRLIYFSYDVKMKEKGDIPEGYSVSREKKERFSLILESASTNQTSMYLCASSLLWNQPQHFGDGTRLSIL.

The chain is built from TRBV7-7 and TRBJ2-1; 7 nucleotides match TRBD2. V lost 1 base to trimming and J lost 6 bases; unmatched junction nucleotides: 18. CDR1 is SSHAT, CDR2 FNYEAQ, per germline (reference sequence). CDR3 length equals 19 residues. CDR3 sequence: CASSLGSLSGFPRGNEQFF. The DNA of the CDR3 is TGTGCCAGCAGCTTAGGGTCCCTTAGCGGGTTTCCGAGGGGCAATGAGCAGTTCTTC.